Given below is one T cell receptor (beta chain) in context. Terminally differentiated effector memory CD45RA+ cells were left out of the naive CD8 fraction, which was CD45RO-negative and positively selected for CCR7. These data originate in a study of shared clonotypes between healthy human individuals. The germline V gene encodes CDR1 SGHRS and CDR2 YFSETQ. CDR3 length equals 15 residues. V was clipped by 2 bases and J by 1 base; unmatched bases: 4. This table comes from immunoSEQ multiplex PCR, and its TCRdb copy is limited to in-frame clones, with some not included. The data hold nearly 2 million clones, with about 94% observed a single time.

The sequence was collected from a man in his late teens or twenties in good health. Material: naive CD8+ T cells sorted from blood. The chain combines TRBV5-1 with TRBJ1-2; 8 bases agree with TRBD1. The DNA for the CDR3 is TGCGCCAGCAGCTTACAGGGGGATCTTAACTATGGCTACACCTTC. Translation gives CASSLQGDLNYGYTF.